The source of this T cell receptor beta chain is a study of blood T cells in healthy people across ages. Notes on the study in general: Shifts in expanded clonotypes may have been confounded by donor CMV status, which was unknown.

A word on this clonotype: What it binds is unknown.

There are 15 residues in the CDR3. V dropped 0 bases and J dropped 5 bases, with 12 bases sitting between them. Germline V CDR1 and CDR2: MNHEY, SMNVEV (reference sequence). PCR was performed a second time for roughly 7 to 12 cycles using a sample-barcoded 5' primer and a J-beta primer mix. A single record per CDR3 protein comes from TCRdb applying MiXCR to the 5' RACE reads. The sample carries hundreds of thousands of distinct CDR3 sequences, just over 55% recorded once. The material sequenced was blood. This clonotype was obtained from a man aged 35-49 years in good health. The J gene is TRBJ2-3, the V gene TRBV27; tentatively, D is TRBD1 (6 bases). The chain's CDR3 is CASSLSPDSGDTQYF. The DNA for the CDR3 is TGTGCCAGCAGTTTATCGCCGGACAGCGGAGATACGCAGTATTTT.